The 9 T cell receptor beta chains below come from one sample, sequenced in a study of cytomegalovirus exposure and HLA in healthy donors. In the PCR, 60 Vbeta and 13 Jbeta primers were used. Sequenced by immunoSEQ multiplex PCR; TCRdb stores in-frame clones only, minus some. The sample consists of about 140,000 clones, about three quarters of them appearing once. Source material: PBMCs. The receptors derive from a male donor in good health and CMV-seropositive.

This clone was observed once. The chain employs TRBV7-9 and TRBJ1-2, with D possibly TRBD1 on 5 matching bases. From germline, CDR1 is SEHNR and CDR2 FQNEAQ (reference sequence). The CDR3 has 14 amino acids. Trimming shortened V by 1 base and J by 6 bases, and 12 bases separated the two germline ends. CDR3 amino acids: CASSLETAPNGYTF. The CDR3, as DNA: TGTGCCAGCAGCTTAGAGACAGCGCCTAATGGCTACACCTTC.

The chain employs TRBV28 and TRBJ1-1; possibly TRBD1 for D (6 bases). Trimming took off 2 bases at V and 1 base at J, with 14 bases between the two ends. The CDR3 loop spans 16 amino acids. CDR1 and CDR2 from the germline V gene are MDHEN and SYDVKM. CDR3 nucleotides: TGTGCCAGCAGTTTAAGGGGTGGACAGACGAACACTGAAGCTTTCTTT. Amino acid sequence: CASSLRGGQTNTEAFF.

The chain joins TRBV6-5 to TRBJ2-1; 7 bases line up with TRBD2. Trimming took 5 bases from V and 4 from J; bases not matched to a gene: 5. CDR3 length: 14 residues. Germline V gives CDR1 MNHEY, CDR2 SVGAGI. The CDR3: CASSHGGGYNEQFF. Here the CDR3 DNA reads TGTGCCAGCAGTCATGGGGGAGGGTACAATGAGCAGTTCTTC.

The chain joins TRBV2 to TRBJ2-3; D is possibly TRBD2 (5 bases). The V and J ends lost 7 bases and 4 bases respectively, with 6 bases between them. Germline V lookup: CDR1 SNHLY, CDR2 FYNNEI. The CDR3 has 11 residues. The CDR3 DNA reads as TGTGCCAGCACCGGGGCAGATACGCAGTATTTT. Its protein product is CASTGADTQYF.

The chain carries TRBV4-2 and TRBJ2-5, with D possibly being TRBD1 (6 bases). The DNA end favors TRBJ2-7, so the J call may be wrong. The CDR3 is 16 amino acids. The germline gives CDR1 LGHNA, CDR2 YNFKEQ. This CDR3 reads CASSQEPPGESYEQYF. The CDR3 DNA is TGTGCCAGCAGCCAAGAGCCCCCAGGGGAATCCTACGAGCAGTACTTC.

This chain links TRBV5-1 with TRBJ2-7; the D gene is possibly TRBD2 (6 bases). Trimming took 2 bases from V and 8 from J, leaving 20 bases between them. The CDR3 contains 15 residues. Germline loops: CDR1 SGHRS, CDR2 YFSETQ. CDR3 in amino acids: CASSFPGTGPIKQYF. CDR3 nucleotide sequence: TGCGCCAGCAGCTTCCCCGGGACTGGGCCCATCAAGCAGTACTTC.

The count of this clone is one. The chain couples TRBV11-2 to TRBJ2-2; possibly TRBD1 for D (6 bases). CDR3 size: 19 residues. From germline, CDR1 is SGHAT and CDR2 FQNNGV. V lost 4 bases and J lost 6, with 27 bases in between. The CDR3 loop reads CASSSFPQSAGQGSGELFF. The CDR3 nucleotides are TGTGCCAGCAGCTCATTCCCCCAATCGGCAGGGCAGGGGTCCGGGGAGCTGTTTTTT.

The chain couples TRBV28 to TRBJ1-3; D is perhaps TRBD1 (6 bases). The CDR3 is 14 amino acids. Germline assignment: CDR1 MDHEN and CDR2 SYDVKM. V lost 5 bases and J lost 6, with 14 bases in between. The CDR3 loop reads CASSARQELNTIYF. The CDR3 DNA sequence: TGTGCCAGCAGTGCCAGACAGGAATTAAACACCATATATTTT.

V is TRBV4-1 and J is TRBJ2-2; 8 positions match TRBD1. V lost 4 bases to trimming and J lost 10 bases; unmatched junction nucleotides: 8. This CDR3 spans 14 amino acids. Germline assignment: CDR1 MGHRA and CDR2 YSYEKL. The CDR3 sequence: CASSRAGGVEELFF. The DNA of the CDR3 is TGCGCCAGCAGCCGAGCAGGGGGCGTCGAGGAGCTGTTTTTT.